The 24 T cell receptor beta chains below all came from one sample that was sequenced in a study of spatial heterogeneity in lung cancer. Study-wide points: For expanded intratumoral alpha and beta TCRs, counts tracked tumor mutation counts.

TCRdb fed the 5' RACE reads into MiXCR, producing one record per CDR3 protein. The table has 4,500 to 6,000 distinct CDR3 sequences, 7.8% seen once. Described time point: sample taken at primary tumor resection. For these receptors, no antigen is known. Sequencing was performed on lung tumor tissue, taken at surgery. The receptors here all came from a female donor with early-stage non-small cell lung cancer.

The CDR3 DNA reads as TGTGCCACCAGTGATTTCGGCCTGGTGGAGCAGTTCTTC. It specifies CATSDFGLVEQFF. V and J are TRBV24-1 and TRBJ2-1; D remains unclear. Germline assignment: CDR1 KGHDR and CDR2 SFDVKD. Deletions cut 1 base from V and 10 bases from J, with 10 bases between. The CDR3 is 13 residues long.

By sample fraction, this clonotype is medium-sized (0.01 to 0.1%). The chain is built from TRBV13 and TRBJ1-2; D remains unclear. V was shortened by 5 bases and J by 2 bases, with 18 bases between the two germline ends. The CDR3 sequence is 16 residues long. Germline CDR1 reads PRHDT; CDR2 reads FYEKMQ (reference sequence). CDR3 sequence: CASSTKSRATNYGYTF. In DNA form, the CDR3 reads TGTGCCAGCAGCACCAAAAGCAGAGCGACAAACTATGGCTACACCTTC.

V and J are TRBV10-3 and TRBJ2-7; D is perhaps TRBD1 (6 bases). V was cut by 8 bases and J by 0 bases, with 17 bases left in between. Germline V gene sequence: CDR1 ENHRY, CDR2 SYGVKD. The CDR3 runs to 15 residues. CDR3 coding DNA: TGTGCCATCGGGCCCGGTAGGGGGTACTCCTACGAGCAGTACTTC. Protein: CAIGPGRGYSYEQYF.

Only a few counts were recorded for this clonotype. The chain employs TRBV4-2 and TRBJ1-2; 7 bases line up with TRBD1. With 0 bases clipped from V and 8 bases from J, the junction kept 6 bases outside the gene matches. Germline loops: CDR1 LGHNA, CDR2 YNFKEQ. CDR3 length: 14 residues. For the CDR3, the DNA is TGTGCCAGCAGCCAAGATGTAGGGGGCAACGGCTACACCTTC. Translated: CASSQDVGGNGYTF.

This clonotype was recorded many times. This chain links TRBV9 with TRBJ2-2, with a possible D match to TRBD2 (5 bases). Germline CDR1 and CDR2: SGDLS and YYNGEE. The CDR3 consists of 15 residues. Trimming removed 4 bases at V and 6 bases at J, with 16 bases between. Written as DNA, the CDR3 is TGTGCCAGCAGCCTAGCAGATCGGTCCGCCGGGGAGCTGTTTTTT. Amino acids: CASSLADRSAGELFF.

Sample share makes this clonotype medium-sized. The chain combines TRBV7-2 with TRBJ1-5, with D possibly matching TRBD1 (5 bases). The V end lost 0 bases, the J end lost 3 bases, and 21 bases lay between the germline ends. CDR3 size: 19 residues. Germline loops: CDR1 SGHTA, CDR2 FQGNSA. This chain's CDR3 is CASSLAPVGGRQSNQPQHF. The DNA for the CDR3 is TGTGCCAGCAGCTTAGCGCCAGTTGGGGGGAGACAATCCAATCAGCCCCAGCATTTT. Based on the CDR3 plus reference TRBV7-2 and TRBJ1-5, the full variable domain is GAGVSQSPSNKVTEKGKDVELRCDPISGHTALYWYRQSLGQGLEFLIYFQGNSAPDKSGLPSDRFSAERTGGSVSTLTIQRTQQEDSAVYLCASSLAPVGGRQSNQPQHFGDGTRLSIL.

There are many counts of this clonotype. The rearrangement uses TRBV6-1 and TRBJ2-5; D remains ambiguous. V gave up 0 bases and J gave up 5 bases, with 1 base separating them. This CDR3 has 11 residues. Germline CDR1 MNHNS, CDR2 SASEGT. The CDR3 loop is CASSEAETQYF. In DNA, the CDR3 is TGTGCCAGCAGTGAAGCGGAGACCCAGTACTTC.

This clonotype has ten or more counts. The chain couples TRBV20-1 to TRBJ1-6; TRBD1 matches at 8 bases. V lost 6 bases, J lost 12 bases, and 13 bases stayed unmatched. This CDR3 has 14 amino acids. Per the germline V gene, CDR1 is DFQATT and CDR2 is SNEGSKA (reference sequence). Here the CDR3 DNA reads TGCAGTGCGGTCAGGGGGCCTCCCCCCGAACCCCTCCACTTT. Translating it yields CSAVRGPPPEPLHF.

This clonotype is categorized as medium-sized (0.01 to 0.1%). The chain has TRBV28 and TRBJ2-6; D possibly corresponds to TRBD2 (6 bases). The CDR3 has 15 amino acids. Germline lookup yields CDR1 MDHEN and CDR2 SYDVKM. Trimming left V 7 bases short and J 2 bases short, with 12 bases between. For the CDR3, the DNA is TGTGCCAGCACTCTTGGAGGGCCTGGGGCCAACGTCCTGACTTTC. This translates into CASTLGGPGANVLTF.

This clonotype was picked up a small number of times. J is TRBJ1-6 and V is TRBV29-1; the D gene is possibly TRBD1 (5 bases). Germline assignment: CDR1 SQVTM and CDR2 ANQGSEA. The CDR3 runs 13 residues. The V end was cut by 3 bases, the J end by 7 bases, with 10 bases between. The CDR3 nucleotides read TGCAGCGTTGAGATTGGGGGGAATTCACCCCTCCACTTT. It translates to CSVEIGGNSPLHF.

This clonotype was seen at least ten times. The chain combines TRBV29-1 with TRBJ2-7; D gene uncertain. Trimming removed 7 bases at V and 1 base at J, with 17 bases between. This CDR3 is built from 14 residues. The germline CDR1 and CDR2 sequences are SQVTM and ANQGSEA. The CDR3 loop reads CSAAPGAPSYEQYF. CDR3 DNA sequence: TGCAGCGCTGCTCCAGGAGCACCGTCCTACGAGCAGTACTTC.

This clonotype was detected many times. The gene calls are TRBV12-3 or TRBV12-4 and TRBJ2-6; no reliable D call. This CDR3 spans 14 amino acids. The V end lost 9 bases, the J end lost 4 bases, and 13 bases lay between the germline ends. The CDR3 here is CASLGSAGANVLTF. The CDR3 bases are TGTGCCAGTTTGGGGTCCGCCGGGGCCAACGTCCTGACTTTC.

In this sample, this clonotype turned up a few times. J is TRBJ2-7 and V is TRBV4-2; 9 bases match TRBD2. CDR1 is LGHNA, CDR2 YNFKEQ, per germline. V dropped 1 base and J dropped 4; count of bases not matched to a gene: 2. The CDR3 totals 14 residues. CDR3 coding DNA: TGTGCCAGCAGCCAAGTCGCGGGAGGGTACGAGCAGTACTTC. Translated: CASSQVAGGYEQYF.

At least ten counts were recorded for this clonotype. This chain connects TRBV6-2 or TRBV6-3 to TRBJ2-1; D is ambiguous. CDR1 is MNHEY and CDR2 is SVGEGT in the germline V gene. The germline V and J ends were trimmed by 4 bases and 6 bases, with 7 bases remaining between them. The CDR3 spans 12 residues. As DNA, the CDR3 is TGTGCCAGCAGTTCAAGGAGCAATGAGCAGTTCTTC. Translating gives CASSSRSNEQFF.

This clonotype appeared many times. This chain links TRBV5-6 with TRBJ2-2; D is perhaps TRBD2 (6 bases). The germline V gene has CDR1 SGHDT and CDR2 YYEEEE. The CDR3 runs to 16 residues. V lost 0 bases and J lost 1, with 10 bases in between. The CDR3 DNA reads TGTGCCAGCAGCTTGGTGCAGGGAGGGAACACCGGGGAGCTGTTTTTT. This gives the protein CASSLVQGGNTGELFF.

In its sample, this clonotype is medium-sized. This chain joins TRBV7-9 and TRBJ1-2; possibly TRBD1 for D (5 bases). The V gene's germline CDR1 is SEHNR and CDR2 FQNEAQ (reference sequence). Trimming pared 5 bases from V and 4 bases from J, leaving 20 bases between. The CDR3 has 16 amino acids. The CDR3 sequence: CASSPSGWGNRYGYTF. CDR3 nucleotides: TGTGCCAGCAGCCCGAGTGGTTGGGGGAACCGCTATGGCTACACCTTC.

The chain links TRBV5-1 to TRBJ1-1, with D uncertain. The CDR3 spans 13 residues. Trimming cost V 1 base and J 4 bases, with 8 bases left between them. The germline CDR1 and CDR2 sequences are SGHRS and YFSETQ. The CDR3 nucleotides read TGCGCCAGCAGCTTGCTGGACTCCACTGAAGCTTTCTTT. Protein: CASSLLDSTEAFF.

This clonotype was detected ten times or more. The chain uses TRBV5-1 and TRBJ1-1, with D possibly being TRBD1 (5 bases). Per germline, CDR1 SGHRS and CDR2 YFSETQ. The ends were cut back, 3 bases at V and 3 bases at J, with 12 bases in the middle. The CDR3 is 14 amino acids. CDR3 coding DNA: TGCGCCAGCAGCTGGGGACGGGGGTACACTGAAGCTTTCTTT. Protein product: CASSWGRGYTEAFF.

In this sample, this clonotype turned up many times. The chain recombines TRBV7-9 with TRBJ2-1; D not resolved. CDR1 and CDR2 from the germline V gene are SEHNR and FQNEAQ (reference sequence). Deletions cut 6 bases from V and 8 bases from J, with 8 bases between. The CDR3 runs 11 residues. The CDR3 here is CASSTWYEQFF. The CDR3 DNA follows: TGTGCCAGCAGTACGTGGTATGAGCAGTTCTTC.

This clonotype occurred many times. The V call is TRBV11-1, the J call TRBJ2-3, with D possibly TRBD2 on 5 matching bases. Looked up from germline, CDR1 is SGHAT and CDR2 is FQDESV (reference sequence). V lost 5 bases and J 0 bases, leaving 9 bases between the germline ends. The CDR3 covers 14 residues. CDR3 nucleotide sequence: TGTGCCAGCAGCCCGAGGACTAGCACAGATACGCAGTATTTT. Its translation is CASSPRTSTDTQYF.

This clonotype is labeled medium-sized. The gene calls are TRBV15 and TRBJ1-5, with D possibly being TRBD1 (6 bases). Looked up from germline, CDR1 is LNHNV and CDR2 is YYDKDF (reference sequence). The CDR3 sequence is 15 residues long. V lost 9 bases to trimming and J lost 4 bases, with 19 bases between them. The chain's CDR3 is CATSAPGAPNQPQHF. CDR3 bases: TGTGCCACATCCGCCCCGGGGGCGCCTAATCAGCCCCAGCATTTT.

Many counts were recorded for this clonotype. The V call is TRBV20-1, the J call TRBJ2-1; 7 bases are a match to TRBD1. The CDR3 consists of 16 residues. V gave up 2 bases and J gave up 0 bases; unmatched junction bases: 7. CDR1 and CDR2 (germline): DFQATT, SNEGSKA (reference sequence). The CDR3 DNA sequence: TGCAGTGCTAGAAGTAGACAGGGTAGCTCCTACAATGAGCAGTTCTTC. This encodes CSARSRQGSSYNEQFF.

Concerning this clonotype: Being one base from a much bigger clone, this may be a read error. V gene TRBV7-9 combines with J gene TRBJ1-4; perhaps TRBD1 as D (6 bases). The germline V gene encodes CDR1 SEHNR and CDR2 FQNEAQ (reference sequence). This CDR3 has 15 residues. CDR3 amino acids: CATSSQGLTNEKLFF. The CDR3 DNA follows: TGTGCCACCAGCTCCCAGGGGCTAACTAATGAAAAACTGTTTTTT.

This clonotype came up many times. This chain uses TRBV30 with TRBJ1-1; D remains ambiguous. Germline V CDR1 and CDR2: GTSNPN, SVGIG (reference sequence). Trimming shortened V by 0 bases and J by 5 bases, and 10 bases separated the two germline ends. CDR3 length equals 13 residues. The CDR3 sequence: CAWSVNSKTEAFF. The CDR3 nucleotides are TGTGCCTGGAGTGTAAACAGTAAAACTGAAGCTTTCTTT.